The 5 T cell receptor beta chains in this list originate from one sample, sequenced in a study of a mutant IDH1 vaccine in newly diagnosed glioma. Time point given: week 23, last vaccination. Vaccinated patients received 300 ug of mutant IDH1 20-mer peptide per dose, with topical imiquimod. Only in-frame clones appear in the TCRdb table, and some are missing; sequencing was by immunoSEQ multiplex PCR. This table holds around 40,000 clones, 65% to 80% found once. These receptors are not linked to any known antigen. Sequencing was performed on PBMCs, taken from a glioma patient whose treatment included an IDH1 peptide vaccine. The receptor set was obtained from a man between 50 and 59 years old with glioma.

This chain joins TRBV2 and TRBJ1-1; D gene ambiguous. The V gene's germline CDR1 is SNHLY and CDR2 FYNNEI. The CDR3 is 13 residues long. The ends were cut back, 1 base at V and 10 bases at J, with 13 bases in the middle. CDR3 amino acids: CASSEGTRGIAFF. The CDR3 DNA reads as TGTGCCAGCAGTGAAGGAACCCGGGGAATAGCTTTCTTT.

This rearrangement joins TRBV18 to TRBJ1-3; no definite D call. V was cut by 2 bases and J by 1 base, with 9 bases left in between. Looked up from germline, CDR1 is KGHSH and CDR2 is LQKENI. The CDR3 runs to 15 residues. The CDR3 reads CASSPEPGSGNTIYF. In nucleotides, the CDR3 is TGTGCCAGCTCACCAGAGCCGGGGTCTGGAAACACCATATATTTT. Combining the CDR3 with reference TRBV18 and TRBJ1-3 gives the whole variable domain NAGVMQNPRHLVRRRGQEARLRCSPMKGHSHVYWYRQLPEEGLKFMVYLQKENIIDESGMPKERFSAEFPKEGPSILRIQQVVRGDSAAYFCASSPEPGSGNTIYFGEGSWLTVV.

This sequence joins TRBV2 and TRBJ2-1; D call uncertain. The CDR3 consists of 13 residues. From germline, CDR1 is SNHLY and CDR2 FYNNEI. The germline V and J ends were trimmed by 4 bases and 7 bases, with 11 bases remaining between them. In DNA form, the CDR3 reads TGTGCCAGCAGTGGGATCTGGGGTAATGAGCAGTTCTTC. The encoded protein is CASSGIWGNEQFF.

V gene TRBV14 combines with J gene TRBJ2-1, with D perhaps matching TRBD1 (5 bases). Germline CDR1 and CDR2: SGHDN and FVKESK. The CDR3 covers 12 residues. Between the trimmed V and J ends, which lost 1 base and 9 bases, there was a span of 7 bases. The CDR3 spells CASSQGGIEQFF. The CDR3 bases are TGTGCCAGCAGCCAAGGGGGCATTGAGCAGTTCTTC.

The rearrangement uses TRBV19 and TRBJ1-5; no clear D. The length of the CDR3 is 14 residues. Germline CDR1 and CDR2: LNHDA and SQIVND (reference sequence). V dropped 4 bases and J dropped 4 bases, with 11 bases sitting between them. The CDR3 bases are TGTGCCAGTAGTAGGGGAGGAGAGAATCAGCCCCAGCATTTT. As protein: CASSRGGENQPQHF.